This TCR beta chain comes out of a study of blood T cells in healthy people across ages. This clonotype occurred a few times. Antigen specificity is unknown. Germline V gives CDR1 MGHDK, CDR2 SYGVNS. Trimming stripped 5 bases from V and 7 bases from J, with 18 bases between. The CDR3 covers 15 residues. Peripheral blood, about 10 milliliters per donor, was collected. A J-beta primer mix and a sample-barcoded 5' primer were used in a second PCR of roughly 6 to 11 cycles. Each CDR3 protein is one row after TCRdb ran MiXCR on the 5' RACE reads. The data show around 1,700,000 distinct CDR3 sequences, approximately 30% seen once. Whole-study results and caveats: What prevented conclusive comparison of naive and antigen-experienced cells was that PBMCs were unsorted. Per million T cells, the diversity of TCR beta decreased roughly linearly as age advanced. Relative to aged donors, long-lived donors carried more naive CD4+ cells and displayed higher diversity.

The receptor was isolated from a young woman in good health. Material: blood. The chain uses TRBV25-1 and TRBJ2-1; D is perhaps TRBD1 or TRBD2 (5 bases each). DNA of the CDR3: TGTGCCAGCAGTCTTCCCGGGACCCAAGGGAATGAGCAGTTCTTC. It specifies CASSLPGTQGNEQFF.